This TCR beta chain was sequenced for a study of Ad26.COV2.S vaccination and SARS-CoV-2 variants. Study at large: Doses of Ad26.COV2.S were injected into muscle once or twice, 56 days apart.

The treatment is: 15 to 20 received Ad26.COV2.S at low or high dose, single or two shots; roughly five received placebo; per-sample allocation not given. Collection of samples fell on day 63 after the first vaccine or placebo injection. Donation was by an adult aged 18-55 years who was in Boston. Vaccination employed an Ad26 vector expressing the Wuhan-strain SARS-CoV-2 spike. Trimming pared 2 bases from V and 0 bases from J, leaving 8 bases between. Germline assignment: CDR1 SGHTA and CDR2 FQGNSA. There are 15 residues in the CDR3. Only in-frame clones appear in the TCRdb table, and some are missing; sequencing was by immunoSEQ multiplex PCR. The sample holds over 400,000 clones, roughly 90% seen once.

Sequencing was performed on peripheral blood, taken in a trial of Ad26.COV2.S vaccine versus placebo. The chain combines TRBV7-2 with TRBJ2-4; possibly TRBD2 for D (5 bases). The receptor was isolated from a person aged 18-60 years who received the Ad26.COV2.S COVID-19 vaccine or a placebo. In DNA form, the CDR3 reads TGTGCCAGCAGCTTAATGCGGGTAGCCAAAAACATTCAGTACTTC. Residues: CASSLMRVAKNIQYF.